A single sample is the source of the 5 T cell receptor beta chains below, sequenced in a study of cytomegalovirus exposure and HLA in healthy donors. Using immunoSEQ multiplex PCR, the repertoire was profiled, and TCRdb retains in-frame clones only, with some absent. The data contain 150,000 to 200,000 clones, 84% of them singletons. The sequenced sample consisted of PBMCs. The receptors shown here come from a woman under 40 in good health and CMV-seropositive.

The CDR3 is CASSETGGGYTF. For the CDR3, the DNA is TGTGCCAGCAGCGAAACAGGGGGCGGCTACACCTTC. The rearrangement joins TRBV7-9 to TRBJ1-2; 9 bases align to TRBD1. The CDR3 consists of 12 residues. Germline CDR1 reads SEHNR; CDR2 reads FQNEAQ (reference sequence). Trimming removed 5 bases from V and 8 bases from J; junction bases left unmatched: 3.

V usage is TRBV5-1 and J usage is TRBJ2-1; 11 bases are shared with TRBD2. With 5 bases clipped from V and 0 bases from J, the junction kept 10 bases outside the gene matches. CDR1 is SGHRS and CDR2 is YFSETQ in the germline V gene. CDR3 size: 18 residues. The CDR3 reads CASSLGTSGRSSYNEQFF. CDR3 coding DNA: TGCGCCAGCAGTCTCGGGACTAGCGGTCGTAGCTCCTACAATGAGCAGTTCTTC.

The gene calls are TRBV29-1 and TRBJ2-1, with TRBD2 as a possible D gene (5 bases). The CDR3 contains 15 residues. V lost 2 bases, J lost 4 bases, and 15 bases lay in between. In germline, CDR1 is SQVTM, CDR2 ANQGSEA. The CDR3 coding sequence is TGCAGCGTTGAATTAGCGCGACGAAATTACAATGAGCAGTTCTTC. It encodes CSVELARRNYNEQFF.

This chain joins TRBV6-6 and TRBJ1-4; D ambiguous. CDR3 length equals 13 residues. Germline lookup yields CDR1 MNHNY and CDR2 SVGAGI (reference sequence). The V gene lost 6 bases and the J gene lost 8 bases, with 13 bases spanning the gap. The DNA of the CDR3 is TGTGCCAGCAGGGTCGGGGTTCGCGAAAAACTGTTTTTT. It yields the protein CASRVGVREKLFF.

The CDR3 is CSVGAPNTGELFF. In nucleotides, the CDR3 is TGCAGCGTTGGCGCACCGAACACCGGGGAGCTGTTTTTT. V and J are TRBV29-1 and TRBJ2-2; D gene unclear. Looked up from germline, CDR1 is SQVTM and CDR2 is ANQGSEA. The CDR3 spans 13 residues. Trimming took off 4 bases at V and 0 bases at J, with 6 bases between the two ends.